This T cell receptor beta chain was sequenced for a study of Graves' ophthalmopathy and Graves' hyperthyroidism. Across the whole study: Blood was drawn at initial diagnosis, before any treatment.

Patients in the hyperthyroidism group, adults aged 18 to 65, were newly diagnosed, under 2 months' duration. Germline CDR1 is SGHTA and CDR2 is FQGNSA. V gave up 5 bases and J gave up 0 bases; unmatched junction bases: 4. The CDR3 runs to 15 residues. As the template, RNA transcripts were used to amplify TCR beta CDR3 regions. The authors performed first-round RT-PCR with HTBI primers and then a second-round multiplex PCR. Using its own MiXCR run on the multiplex PCR reads, TCRdb lists one record per CDR3 protein. The sample holds 300,000 to 500,000 distinct CDR3 sequences, approximately 15% seen once.

The specimen sequenced was peripheral blood. The sequence came from a young woman with stable Graves' hyperthyroidism. The chain carries TRBV7-2 and TRBJ2-7, with 10 bases aligning to TRBD2. The CDR3 protein is CASSRGTSASYEQYF. The CDR3, as DNA: TGTGCCAGCAGCCGCGGGACTAGCGCCTCCTACGAGCAGTACTTC.